This TCR beta chain was sequenced in a study of cytomegalovirus exposure and HLA in healthy donors. Of note for this clone: Relative to the germline gene, one junction end is altered; a read error may explain this. At the DNA level, this CDR3 is encoded by other sequences in the same sample as well.

In the PCR, 60 Vbeta and 13 Jbeta primers were used. TCRdb's table, derived via immunoSEQ multiplex PCR, lists solely in-frame clones and lacks some. The sample shows about 90,000 clones, 67% of them seen only once. The material sequenced was PBMCs. This clonotype originated in a young man in good health and CMV-seronegative.

The CDR3 here is CASSQSRESNQPQHF. The CDR3 DNA sequence: TGTGCCAGCAGCCAAAGTAGGGAGAGCAATCAGCCCCAGCATTTC. The chain joins TRBV4-2 to TRBJ1-5; D gene ambiguous. This CDR3 contains 15 residues. Germline CDR1 LGHNA, CDR2 YNFKEQ.